These 31 T cell receptor beta chains were sequenced from one sample in a study of T cell changes during pregnancy in multiple sclerosis. The assay was immunoSEQ multiplex PCR, and TCRdb's table has in-frame clones only and misses some. The data contain 25,000 to 35,000 clones, approximately 89% of them seen just once; the ten biggest clones take up around 5.1%. This specimen consisted of CD8+ T cells from peripheral blood mononuclear cells, obtained in the first trimester of pregnancy. The receptors shown here come from a female donor with multiple sclerosis, enrolled in a pregnancy study.

The chain couples TRBV27 to TRBJ2-3, with a possible D match to TRBD2 (6 bases). CDR1 is MNHEY and CDR2 is SMNVEV in the germline V gene (reference sequence). There are 15 residues in the CDR3. Trimming pared 2 bases from V and 0 bases from J, leaving 9 bases between. The CDR3 sequence: CASSLSGRSTDTQYF. The CDR3 DNA is TGTGCCAGCAGTTTAAGCGGGCGTAGCACAGATACGCAGTATTTT.

The V gene is TRBV5-4, the J gene TRBJ1-2; the D is unclear. With 4 bases removed from V and 4 bases from J, the gap between germline ends came to 14 bases. The CDR3 consists of 14 residues. Germline V gene data show CDR1 as SGHNT and CDR2 as YYREEE (reference sequence). The CDR3 bases are TGTGCCAGCAGCCTGACGGGATCTACCTATGGCTACACCTTC. Protein product: CASSLTGSTYGYTF.

The chain employs TRBV7-8 and TRBJ2-1; TRBD2 aligns across 9 bases. The ends lost 0 bases at V and 3 bases at J; junction bases unmatched: 6. The CDR3 is 17 amino acids. Germline-derived CDR1 and CDR2 are SGHVS and FQNEAQ. The CDR3 DNA follows: TGTGCCAGCAGCTTAGCGGGCGGGAGGGCCTACTACAATGAGCAGTTCTTC. Translation: CASSLAGGRAYYNEQFF.

The chain uses TRBV28 and TRBJ1-1; tentatively, D is TRBD1 (5 bases). Germline V lookup: CDR1 MDHEN, CDR2 SYDVKM. V dropped 8 bases and J dropped 1 base, with 14 bases sitting between them. The length of the CDR3 is 14 residues. CDR3 loop: CASHPTQENTEAFF. Here the CDR3 DNA reads TGTGCCAGCCACCCCACACAGGAGAACACTGAAGCTTTCTTT.

This chain uses TRBV4-1 with TRBJ1-1; tentatively, D is TRBD1 (6 bases). The CDR3 spans 14 residues. Germline loops: CDR1 MGHRA, CDR2 YSYEKL. The ends were cut back, 0 bases at V and 10 bases at J, with 15 bases in the middle. This chain's CDR3 is CASSQESLLGGAFF. The CDR3, as DNA: TGCGCCAGCAGCCAAGAAAGCCTCTTAGGGGGAGCTTTCTTT.

The V and J genes are TRBV19 and TRBJ2-7, with TRBD1 as a possible D gene (5 bases). CDR3 length: 14 residues. Germline V lookup: CDR1 LNHDA, CDR2 SQIVND (reference sequence). Between the trimmed V and J ends, which lost 3 bases and 5 bases, there was a span of 14 bases. The CDR3 sequence: CASSIGQGWDEQYF. CDR3 DNA: TGTGCCAGTAGTATTGGGCAGGGATGGGACGAGCAGTACTTC.

J is TRBJ1-5 and V is TRBV19; TRBD1 is a possible D gene (5 bases). This CDR3 region has 17 residues. The germline V gene encodes CDR1 LNHDA and CDR2 SQIVND (reference sequence). Trimming stripped 6 bases from V and 2 bases from J, with 20 bases between. CDR3 sequence reads: CASRFGFRGSGNQPQHF. CDR3 coding DNA: TGTGCCAGTAGATTCGGATTTAGGGGTTCGGGCAATCAGCCCCAGCATTTT.

The chain has TRBV6-4 and TRBJ2-3, with a tentative D call TRBD1 (8 bases). CDR1 and CDR2 from the germline V gene are MRHNA and SNTAGT. Trimming removed 2 bases at V and 4 bases at J, with 16 bases between. The CDR3 has 16 amino acids. The CDR3 loop is CASSDSEQGGADTQYF. In DNA form, the CDR3 reads TGTGCCAGCAGTGACAGCGAACAGGGGGGGGCAGATACGCAGTATTTT.

The chain recombines TRBV27 with TRBJ2-7; D possibly corresponds to TRBD1 (6 bases). The V end lost 6 bases, the J end lost 1 base, and 13 bases lay between the germline ends. CDR3 length: 14 amino acids. Germline CDR1 and CDR2: MNHEY and SMNVEV (reference sequence). This CDR3 reads CASRTGTRSYEQYF. In nucleotides, the CDR3 is TGTGCCAGCAGGACCGGGACAAGGTCCTACGAGCAGTACTTC.

Turning to this clone: The same CDR3 arises from other DNA sequences in this sample as well. The chain recombines TRBV5-1 with TRBJ2-7; possible D gene TRBD1, 5 bases. The CDR3 contains 14 residues. The V end was cut by 1 base, the J end by 3 bases, with 11 bases between. Germline V gene data show CDR1 as SGHRS and CDR2 as YFSETQ. CDR3 sequence: CASSLSQGFYEQYF. DNA of the CDR3: TGCGCCAGCAGCTTGTCGCAGGGCTTCTACGAGCAGTACTTC.

The rearrangement uses TRBV19 and TRBJ2-1; D is perhaps TRBD1 (6 bases). The ends were cut back, 5 bases at V and 6 bases at J, with 20 bases in the middle. The CDR3 loop spans 16 amino acids. CDR1 is LNHDA, CDR2 SQIVND, per germline (reference sequence). CDR3 in DNA: TGTGCCAGTAGTTCGGAGACAGGATGGGTAGTCAATGAGCAGTTCTTC. It specifies CASSSETGWVVNEQFF.

The V gene is TRBV27, the J gene TRBJ1-1; no clear D. CDR3 length: 15 amino acids. Looked up from germline, CDR1 is MNHEY and CDR2 is SMNVEV (reference sequence). V was cut by 0 bases and J by 0 bases, with 8 bases left in between. CDR3 residues: CASSLSSGMNTEAFF. The CDR3, as DNA: TGTGCCAGCAGTTTATCCAGTGGCATGAACACTGAAGCTTTCTTT.

The chain carries TRBV12-5 and TRBJ1-5; weak D call: TRBD1 (6 bases). The germline V gene encodes CDR1 LGHNT and CDR2 FRNRAP. CDR3 length: 16 residues. Trimming stripped 1 base from V and 5 bases from J, with 15 bases between. CDR3 amino acids: CASGLALGARDQPQHF. CDR3 nucleotides: TGTGCTAGTGGTTTGGCACTGGGGGCTCGAGATCAGCCCCAGCATTTT.

The rearrangement uses TRBV19 and TRBJ2-3; D perhaps matches TRBD2 (6 bases). Germline CDR1 LNHDA, CDR2 SQIVND (reference sequence). The CDR3 is 16 residues long. V was shortened by 3 bases and J by 2 bases, with 15 bases between the two germline ends. CDR3 nucleotide sequence: TGTGCCAGTAGTATGAGGGGACTGGCCTACACAGATACGCAGTATTTT. Amino acids: CASSMRGLAYTDTQYF.

This chain connects TRBV28 to TRBJ2-3, with 9 bases aligning to TRBD2. CDR1 and CDR2 from the germline V gene are MDHEN and SYDVKM. The CDR3 runs to 16 residues. The ends lost 5 bases at V and 7 bases at J; junction bases unmatched: 13. DNA of the CDR3: TGTGCCAGCAGTCCCACCCAAGCGGGAGGATCATATACGCAGTATTTT. This encodes CASSPTQAGGSYTQYF.

V gene TRBV9 combines with J gene TRBJ1-5; 7 bases fit TRBD1. CDR1 and CDR2 from the germline V gene are SGDLS and YYNGEE. This CDR3 has 14 amino acids. J gave up 2 bases and V 4 bases, and 3 bases lay outside the gene matches. The CDR3 here is CASSPGQGNQPQHF. The CDR3 region has the DNA TGTGCCAGCAGCCCAGGACAGGGCAATCAGCCCCAGCATTTT.

The chain is built from TRBV5-6 and TRBJ1-4; 7 nucleotides line up with TRBD1. Germline V gives CDR1 SGHDT, CDR2 YYEEEE. The junction had 19 bases not matched to a gene; V was cut back by 4 bases and J by 13 bases. The CDR3 spans 16 residues. CDR3 in amino acids: CASSHPTGDAHEGLFF. CDR3 bases: TGTGCCAGCAGCCATCCTACAGGGGACGCTCACGAGGGACTGTTTTTT.

This sequence joins TRBV12-1 and TRBJ2-1; the table calls TRBD2, which could not be checked here. TRBV12-1 is a pseudogene segment. The CDR3 has 20 residues. CDR3 protein: CASSFGGLPEDPSSYNEQFF. CDR3 sequence (DNA): TGTGCCAGCAGCTTTGGGGGACTCCCAGAGGACCCAAGCTCCTACAATGAGCAGTTCTTC.

The chain joins TRBV10-1 to TRBJ2-1, with TRBD2 as a possible D gene (6 bases). V shed 3 bases and J shed 10 bases, with 10 bases lying between them. This CDR3 has 12 residues. CDR1 is WNHNN and CDR2 is SYGVQD in the germline V gene (reference sequence). The CDR3 protein is CASSDPGLEQFF. The CDR3 nucleotides are TGCGCCAGCAGTGATCCCGGACTAGAGCAGTTCTTC.

For the CDR3, the DNA is TGTGCCAGCAGCTTCGACAGGGTCAATGAAAAACTGTTTTTT. The encoded protein is CASSFDRVNEKLFF. The V and J genes are TRBV7-9 and TRBJ1-4; 7 positions agree with TRBD1. J gave up 5 bases and V 3 bases, and 3 bases lay outside the gene matches. The germline V gene encodes CDR1 SEHNR and CDR2 FQNEAQ (reference sequence). The length of the CDR3 is 14 residues. Full variable domain (rest looked up from reference TRBV7-9 and TRBJ1-4): DTGVSQNPRHKITKRGQNVTFRCDPISEHNRLYWYRQTLGQGPEFLTYFQNEAQLEKSRLLSDRFSAERPKGSFSTLEIQRTEQGDSAMYLCASSFDRVNEKLFFGSGTQLSVL.

The chain couples TRBV5-4 to TRBJ1-1; D perhaps matches TRBD1 (5 bases). CDR3 size: 13 residues. V was cut by 1 base and J by 1 base, with 5 bases left in between. Per germline, CDR1 SGHNT and CDR2 YYREEE (reference sequence). CDR3 nucleotide sequence: TGTGCCAGCAGCTTGCAGGGGAACACTGAAGCTTTCTTT. Encoded protein: CASSLQGNTEAFF.

The rearrangement uses TRBV4-1 and TRBJ1-5; TRBD1 matches 7 bases. The CDR3 totals 15 residues. Germline assignment: CDR1 MGHRA and CDR2 YSYEKL. J lost 4 bases, V lost 2 bases, and 5 bases had no gene match. The CDR3 here is CASSQPDRENQPQHF. The CDR3 DNA sequence: TGCGCCAGCAGCCAACCCGACAGGGAGAATCAGCCCCAGCATTTT.

The chain employs TRBV6-4 and TRBJ2-1, with TRBD2 identical over 12 bases. Germline assignment: CDR1 MRHNA and CDR2 SNTAGT. The CDR3 extends over 15 amino acids. V lost 2 bases to trimming and J lost 8 bases; unmatched junction nucleotides: 4. CDR3 in amino acids: CASSDGGLAGDEQFF. The CDR3 DNA is TGTGCCAGCAGTGACGGGGGACTAGCGGGCGATGAGCAGTTCTTC.

The V call is TRBV4-2, the J call TRBJ1-2; D is ambiguous. The CDR3 is 15 residues long. The germline V and J ends were trimmed by 0 bases and 4 bases, with 12 bases remaining between them. Germline V CDR1 and CDR2: LGHNA, YNFKEQ. The CDR3 DNA reads as TGTGCCAGCAGCCAAGAGGGAAACGGAGGCTATGGCTACACCTTC. Amino acids: CASSQEGNGGYGYTF.

The chain is built from TRBV27 and TRBJ1-5; no definite D call. From germline, CDR1 is MNHEY and CDR2 SMNVEV (reference sequence). CDR3 size: 15 residues. Between the trimmed V and J ends, which lost 3 bases and 3 bases, there was a span of 12 bases. The DNA of the CDR3 is TGTGCCAGCAGTTTGGTTTCGGGTGACAATCAGCCCCAGCATTTT. Protein sequence: CASSLVSGDNQPQHF.

The chain carries TRBV6-5 and TRBJ2-7; D not certain. The germline V gene has CDR1 MNHEY and CDR2 SVGAGI. Trimming removed 2 bases from V and 2 bases from J, with 7 bases in between. The CDR3 sequence is 13 residues long. CDR3 in amino acids: CASSYGGTYEQYF. CDR3 in DNA: TGTGCCAGCAGTTACGGCGGAACCTACGAGCAGTACTTC.

The CDR3 DNA reads TGTGCCAGCAGCTTCTTAGGACAGGGGGGTATGACTAATGAAAAACTGTTTTTT. Translated: CASSFLGQGGMTNEKLFF. The V and J genes are TRBV7-2 and TRBJ1-4; 10 bases line up with TRBD1. The CDR3 sequence is 18 residues long. CDR1 is SGHTA and CDR2 is FQGNSA in the germline V gene. V gave up 3 bases and J gave up 2 bases; unmatched junction bases: 9.

The chain joins TRBV27 to TRBJ2-7; 7 nucleotides agree with TRBD1. Trimming cost V 3 bases and J 0 bases; bases outside gene matches: 11. This CDR3 is built from 17 residues. Germline CDR1 reads MNHEY; CDR2 reads SMNVEV (reference sequence). CDR3 sequence (DNA): TGTGCCAGCAGTTTTAGGGGGCGGGCTGACAACTCCTACGAGCAGTACTTC. As protein: CASSFRGRADNSYEQYF.

This clone has just one count. The gene calls are TRBV13 and TRBJ1-5, with 7 bases aligning to TRBD1. J lost 5 bases, V lost 0 bases, and 4 bases had no gene match. The CDR3 totals 15 residues. The V gene's germline CDR1 is PRHDT and CDR2 FYEKMQ (reference sequence). The CDR3 loop reads CASSLGRGSHQPQHF. CDR3 coding DNA: TGTGCCAGCAGCTTAGGCAGGGGGTCCCATCAGCCCCAGCATTTT.

This clone was counted once. This rearrangement joins TRBV6-4 to TRBJ2-3, with 7 bases lining up with TRBD2. Trimming cost V 2 bases and J 5 bases; bases outside gene matches: 7. This CDR3 is built from 15 residues. The germline CDR1 and CDR2 sequences are MRHNA and SNTAGT. Here the CDR3 DNA reads TGTGCCAGCAGTGACGGGGCGGGAGCGGGAGATACGCAGTATTTT. It codes for CASSDGAGAGDTQYF.

By sample share, this clone is large. V usage is TRBV30 and J usage is TRBJ2-7; 7 nucleotides align to TRBD2. Losses at the gene ends were 5 bases for V and 6 bases for J; bases not matched to a gene: 4. This CDR3 is 11 amino acids long. Germline V gene data show CDR1 as GTSNPN and CDR2 as SVGIG (reference sequence). CDR3 loop: CAWESGGEQYF. CDR3 nucleotides: TGTGCCTGGGAGTCGGGAGGCGAGCAGTACTTC.